The sequence of this T cell receptor beta chain was determined in a study of blood T cells in healthy people across ages. Study findings and constraints: Because donor CMV status was unknown, expanded clonotype changes were possibly confounded. More naive CD4+ cells and higher diversity marked long-lived donors relative to aged donors.

The authors extracted at least 5 micrograms of total RNA per sample. The CDR3 extends over 15 amino acids. Germline loops: CDR1 SGDLS, CDR2 YYNGEE. V lost 1 base and J lost 1, with 9 bases in between. As for this clonotype: The antigen remains undetermined.

Then a second PCR, running roughly 7 to 11 cycles, was carried out with a sample-barcoded 5' primer and a J-beta primer mix. MiXCR, applied by TCRdb to the 5' RACE reads, yields one record per CDR3 protein. In the table there are 1.5 million or so distinct CDR3 sequences, under 55% of which are singletons. The sequencing input was blood. The chain joins TRBV9 to TRBJ1-5; weak D call: TRBD1 (5 bases). This TCR came from a woman in her late teens or twenties in good health. The CDR3 DNA reads as TGTGCCAGCAGCGTATCACCAGGGAGCAATCAGCCCCAGCATTTT. The encoded protein is CASSVSPGSNQPQHF.